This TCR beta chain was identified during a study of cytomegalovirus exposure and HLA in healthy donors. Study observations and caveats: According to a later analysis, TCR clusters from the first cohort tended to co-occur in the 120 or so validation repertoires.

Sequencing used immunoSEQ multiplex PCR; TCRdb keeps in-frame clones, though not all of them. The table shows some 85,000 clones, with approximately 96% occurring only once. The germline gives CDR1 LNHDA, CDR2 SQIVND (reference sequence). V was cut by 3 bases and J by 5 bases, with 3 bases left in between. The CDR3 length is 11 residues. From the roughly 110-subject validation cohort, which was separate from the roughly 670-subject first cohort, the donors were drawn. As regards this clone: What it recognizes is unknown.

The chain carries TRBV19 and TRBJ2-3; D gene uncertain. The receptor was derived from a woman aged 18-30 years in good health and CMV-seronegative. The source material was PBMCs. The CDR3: CASSILDTQYF. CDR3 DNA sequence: TGTGCCAGTAGTATCCTAGATACGCAGTATTTT.